This T cell receptor beta chain was observed in a study of blood T cell repertoires in COVID-19. On the study more broadly: COVID-19 samples collected from the United States, Italy and Spain covered acute and convalescent phases. Nucleic acid was either cDNA or gDNA, and it came from T cells, B-cell-depleted T cells, or PBMCs.

In the authors' methods: Scientists estimated how many nucleated cells there were by amplifying reference gene primers. Libraries were prepared by immunoSEQ multiplex PCR; TCRdb keeps only in-frame clonotypes and omits some of them. V and J calls and clone size are given by that table; D and trimming were obtained from the DNA. The table includes over 150,000 clones, 80% to 90% detected once. From germline, CDR1 is SGHTA and CDR2 FQGTGA. Trimming stripped 2 bases from V and 5 bases from J, with 12 bases between. The CDR3 covers 14 residues. Patients at the Seattle site were enrolled during active infection and followed longitudinally.

The sample comprised peripheral blood. The chain recombines TRBV7-3 with TRBJ1-1; D may be TRBD1 (6 bases). This receptor was identified in a woman between 55 and 75 years old with COVID-19, enrolled during active disease. CDR3: CASSLSGAGTEAFF. In DNA form, the CDR3 reads TGTGCCAGCAGCTTATCAGGGGCCGGAACTGAAGCTTTCTTT. Based on the CDR3 plus reference TRBV7-3 and TRBJ1-1, the full variable domain is GAGVSQTPSNKVTEKGKYVELRCDPISGHTALYWYRQSLGQGPEFLIYFQGTGAADDSGLPNDRFFAVRPEGSVSTLKIQRTERGDSAVYLCASSLSGAGTEAFFGQGTRLTVV.